This record concerns one TCR beta chain sequence. Its antigen is still unknown. CD4+ T cell IFNgamma after overnight CMV lysate exposure gave donor CMV status. The sample comes from a study of naive and memory T cell subsets. The beta constant-region primer was an equimolar mix of two oligonucleotides covering TRBC1 and TRBC2. Nested alpha and beta constant-region primers with the SP2 primer drove four PCR rounds on ligated cDNA. TCRdb recomputed calls from the UMI-ligation and nested PCR reads with MiXCR, one row per CDR3 protein. Of about 160,000 distinct CDR3 sequences in the sample, 22% were seen once. CDR3 size: 16 residues. After removal of 3 bases from V and 6 bases from J, the junction contained 8 bases not matched to a gene. Study-wide findings and caveats: Diversity fell and Gini index rose from naive through CM, EM, EMRA. Naive repertoires, especially CD8, held a few larger clonotypes, possibly memory cells re-expressing CD45RA. Over 95% of naive TCR sequences appeared only once after error correction, unlike memory subsets. The power law exponent of TCR abundance differed between naive and memory cells.

The TCR originated in a human donor in good health. V gene TRBV12-3 or TRBV12-4 combines with J gene TRBJ2-2; TRBD1 matches at 9 bases. The sequencing input was naive CD4+ T cells from blood. CDR3 DNA: TGTGCCAGCAGTTTCCTCGGACAGGGGAGGTCCGGGGAGCTGTTTTTT. This translates into CASSFLGQGRSGELFF.